A selection of T cell receptor beta chains follows, all from one sample in a study of blood T cell repertoires in COVID-19. Libraries were prepared by immunoSEQ multiplex PCR; TCRdb keeps only in-frame clonotypes and omits some of them. This sample has 300,000 to 450,000 clones, with around 87% found just once. Specimen: peripheral blood. The receptor source for this set is a woman between 25 and 40 years old with COVID-19, enrolled during active disease. CDR3s include the opening cysteine and the closing phenylalanine or tryptophan. D genes are given only for firm matches. Where a row states a size, it is once, few, many or the class of an expanded clone; other rows omit it.

>TRBJ2-1|.|TRBD1|TRBV20-1
TGCAGTCCAGACAGGGGATGGGAGCAGTTCTTC
CSPDRGWEQFF
>TRBJ2-5|.|.|TRBV30
TGTGCCTGGAGCGGGAGTCTCCAAGAGACCCAGTACTTC
CAWSGSLQETQYF
>TRBJ2-3|few|.|TRBV19
TGTGCCAGTAGTACCCTACAGGGACGTCGCACAGATACGCAGTATTTT
CASSTLQGRRTDTQYF
>TRBJ2-2|.|TRBD2|TRBV4-2
TGTGCCAGCAGCCATATAGCGGGAGGGCCCACCGGGGAGCTGTTTTTT
CASSHIAGGPTGELFF
>TRBJ2-2|.|TRBD2|TRBV7-6
TGTGCCAGCAGCTTAGGGCTAGCGGGAGTCGGGGAGCTGTTTTTT
CASSLGLAGVGELFF
>TRBJ2-1|.|.|TRBV7-2
TGTGCCAGCAGCCCGTTCAGTGGCAATGAGCAGTTCTTC
CASSPFSGNEQFF
>TRBJ2-3|.|TRBD2|TRBV6-4
TGTGCCAGCAGTGACCCGGCGGGAGGGCAAGATACGCAGTACTTT
CASSDPAGGQDTQYF
>TRBJ2-7|once|.|TRBV29-1
TGCAGCGTTGAAAGGGGCTTGGACGAGCAGTACTTC
CSVERGLDEQYF
>TRBJ2-7|once|.|TRBV4-1
TGCGCCAGCAGCCTATCAGGGGCCAGCTTAACCTACGAGCAGTACTTC
CASSLSGASLTYEQYF
>TRBJ2-5|.|TRBD2|TRBV18
TGTGCCAGCTCACTCCTTGCGGGAGGGCCGGAGACCCAGTACTTC
CASSLLAGGPETQYF
>TRBJ2-1|.|TRBD2|TRBV5-4
TGTGCCAGCAGCTTACGACTAGCGGGAGGCCTCAATGAGCAGTTCTTC
CASSLRLAGGLNEQFF
>TRBJ2-7|.|TRBD1|TRBV2
TGTGCCAGCAGTGAAAACGGCAGGGGGCTGCCTCGAGACTTC
CASSENGRGLPRDF
>TRBJ2-7|once|.|TRBV7-9
TGTGCCAGCAGCTACGGGGTCGGGGGGCTCGACGAGCAGTACTTC
CASSYGVGGLDEQYF
>TRBJ1-2|.|TRBD1|TRBV18
TGTGCCAGCTCACCAGTAGGAGGGGGCAGGGGCTACACCTTC
CASSPVGGGRGYTF
>TRBJ2-1|.|TRBD2|TRBV19
TGTGCCAGTAGACTAGCGGGAGGAGCTTTCAATGAGCAGTTCTTC
CASRLAGGAFNEQFF
>TRBJ2-7|.|.|TRBV27
TGTGCCAGCGGTAGTCGACAGCAGCAGTACTTC
CASGSRQQQYF
>TRBJ1-1|.|.|TRBV24-1
TGTGCCACCAGTGGCACAGGGATGAACACTGAAGCTTTCTTT
CATSGTGMNTEAFF
>TRBJ2-2|.|TRBD1|TRBV6-6
TGTGCCAGCAGTTACGGGGACAGCCTCAACACCGGGGAGCTGTTTTTT
CASSYGDSLNTGELFF